The 7 T cell receptor beta chains below were found in one sample sequenced in a study of naive and memory T cell subsets. Two oligonucleotides, mixed equimolar, formed the beta constant-region primer covering TRBC1 and TRBC2. The ligated cDNA underwent four PCR rounds using SP2 and nested alpha and beta constant-region primers. MiXCR was run by TCRdb on the UMI-ligation and nested PCR reads, yielding one entry per CDR3 protein. The data show some 83,000 distinct CDR3 sequences, around 9% seen once. The sequenced material came from naive CD8+ T cells from blood. All receptors come from a human donor in good health.

This clonotype was observed at least ten times. The chain couples TRBV29-1 to TRBJ2-1; 12 bases match TRBD1. The CDR3 runs to 15 residues. CDR1 is SQVTM, CDR2 ANQGSEA, per germline. With 6 bases clipped from V and 6 bases from J, the junction kept 9 bases outside the gene matches. CDR3 DNA sequence: TGCAGCGTCGACTCCGGGACAGGGGGCATCAATGAGCAGTTCTTC. Encoded protein: CSVDSGTGGINEQFF.

In its sample, this clonotype was seen many times. V and J are TRBV29-1 and TRBJ2-2; D gene unclear. This CDR3 has 12 residues. Germline CDR1 and CDR2: SQVTM and ANQGSEA. The V end was cut by 3 bases, the J end by 8 bases, with 10 bases between. Here the CDR3 reads CSVDEPSGELFF. CDR3 in DNA: TGCAGCGTTGATGAGCCGTCAGGGGAGCTGTTTTTT.

Only a few counts were recorded for this clonotype. This chain connects TRBV29-1 to TRBJ2-2; 12 bases map to TRBD2. Germline CDR1 and CDR2: SQVTM and ANQGSEA. The CDR3 runs to 12 residues. V dropped 7 bases and J dropped 8; count of bases not matched to a gene: 2. The CDR3 loop reads CSATSGRGELFF. The CDR3 DNA sequence: TGCAGCGCTACTAGCGGGAGGGGGGAGCTGTTTTTT.

The V call is TRBV4-2, the J call TRBJ1-1; a possible D gene is TRBD1 (6 bases). V shed 0 bases and J shed 0 bases, with 14 bases lying between them. This CDR3 is 17 amino acids long. CDR1 and CDR2 (germline): LGHNA, YNFKEQ. The chain's CDR3 is CASSQEGRGAVNTEAFF. The CDR3 DNA follows: TGTGCCAGCAGCCAAGAAGGGCGGGGGGCGGTGAACACTGAAGCTTTCTTT.

This clonotype was observed a handful of times. V and J are TRBV15 and TRBJ2-4; no reliable D call. Between the trimmed V and J ends, which lost 2 bases and 5 bases, there was a span of 13 bases. Looked up from germline, CDR1 is LNHNV and CDR2 is YYDKDF (reference sequence). The CDR3 covers 15 residues. CDR3 DNA sequence: TGTGCCACCAGCAGACAGAACAGTTTTGAAAACATTCAGTACTTC. Its protein is CATSRQNSFENIQYF.

The V call is TRBV13, the J call TRBJ2-5, with D unresolved. Trimming pared 3 bases from V and 2 bases from J, leaving 7 bases between. CDR3 length equals 13 residues. Germline V gives CDR1 PRHDT, CDR2 FYEKMQ (reference sequence). The CDR3 loop reads CASSFSSQETQYF. CDR3 nucleotide sequence: TGTGCCAGCAGCTTTAGCAGTCAAGAGACCCAGTACTTC. Full variable domain (remainder filled in from reference TRBV13 and TRBJ2-5): AAGVIQSPRHLIKEKRETATLKCYPIPRHDTVYWYQQGPGQDPQFLISFYEKMQSDKGSIPDRFSAQQFSDYHSELNMSSLELGDSALYFCASSFSSQETQYFGPGTRLLVL.

This clonotype was recorded many times. J is TRBJ2-7 and V is TRBV20-1; 7 nucleotides align to TRBD2. CDR1 is DFQATT and CDR2 is SNEGSKA in the germline V gene (reference sequence). The length of the CDR3 is 16 residues. V was pared by 0 bases and J by 4 bases, with 12 bases of the junction left unmatched. The CDR3 reads CSARDESGGWSYEQYF. In DNA form, the CDR3 reads TGCAGTGCTAGAGATGAGTCGGGAGGATGGTCGTACGAGCAGTACTTC.